The clone carrying this TCR beta chain has just one count. The data were taken from a study of shared clonotypes between healthy human individuals. Study as a whole: The study drew on a couple of women and a few men aged 18 to 49 as donors.

Several immunoSEQ plates held equal portions of the genomic DNA taken from each subset. The table came from immunoSEQ multiplex PCR; TCRdb's copy has only in-frame clones and leaves some out. The repertoire holds over 2 million clones, with approximately 90% as singletons. This CDR3 is built from 14 residues. Germline V CDR1 and CDR2: ENHRY, SYGVKD. V was cut by 1 base and J by 3 bases, with 9 bases left in between. Material: naive CD4+ T cells from PBMCs. Subset in this sample: CD45RA+ positively selected. The V gene is TRBV10-3, the J gene TRBJ1-2, with TRBD1 as a possible D gene (5 bases). This receptor was obtained from a man younger than 30 in good health. Some clones in this sample may be carry-over from other donors' samples. CDR3 amino acids: CAISEFRDDYGYTF. Here the CDR3 DNA reads TGTGCCATCAGTGAGTTCCGGGACGACTATGGCTACACCTTC.